The 23 T cell receptor beta chains listed next were all sequenced from one sample in a study of response to subunit inactivated influenza vaccine. TCRdb re-called the RT-PCR reads through MiXCR, storing one row per CDR3 protein. Here the sample spans about 170,000 distinct CDR3 sequences, about an eighth being singletons. This sample was shared with a second study, whose subject was T cells expressing NK-cell markers. This second report adds: Libraries used 5'RACE template switching adding universal primer site and UMIs.

The material sequenced was CD8+ T cells sorted from PBMCs, taken approximately 12 days after vaccination. These receptors were collected from a man aged 50 to 59 who received an inactivated influenza vaccine.

The chain couples TRBV5-5 to TRBJ1-6; maybe TRBD1 (5 bases). This CDR3 contains 15 residues. Germline V CDR1 and CDR2: SGHKS, YYEKEE (reference sequence). Trimming stripped 3 bases from V and 8 bases from J, with 15 bases between. The CDR3 bases are TGTGCCAGCAGCTCATTCGGGACTTTTTATTCACCCCTCCACTTT. Amino acid sequence: CASSSFGTFYSPLHF.

This clonotype has only a few counts. The V and J genes are TRBV7-9 and TRBJ2-3, with 7 bases that match TRBD2. The V segment lost 11 bases and the J segment 0 bases; nucleotides outside the gene matches: 8. Germline V CDR1 and CDR2: SEHNR, FQNEAQ (reference sequence). The length of the CDR3 is 14 residues. CDR3 sequence: CAGWDYFSTDTQYF. The CDR3 nucleotides read TGTGCCGGCTGGGACTATTTTAGCACAGATACGCAGTATTTT.

This clonotype was seen a few times. The chain links TRBV7-8 to TRBJ2-7; TRBD1 matches 7 bases. The germline gives CDR1 SGHVS, CDR2 FQNEAQ. Trimming removed 5 bases from V and 1 base from J; junction bases left unmatched: 8. This CDR3 region has 15 residues. DNA for the CDR3: TGTGCCAGCAGCATCACACAGGGACAGTCCTACGAGCAGTACTTC. Protein sequence: CASSITQGQSYEQYF.

This clonotype was seen a few times. The chain recombines TRBV28 with TRBJ2-2; 9 nucleotides align to TRBD1. The CDR3 totals 15 residues. From germline, CDR1 is MDHEN and CDR2 SYDVKM. V shed 6 bases, J shed 8 bases, and the junction held 10 bases outside the gene matches. DNA for the CDR3: TGTGCCAGCAGCTTTGGACAGGGGTTTGAAGGGGAGCTGTTTTTT. It translates to CASSFGQGFEGELFF.

The V gene is TRBV10-3, the J gene TRBJ1-2; perhaps TRBD1 as D (5 bases). The V end was cut by 0 bases, the J end by 3 bases, with 11 bases between. CDR1 and CDR2 (germline): ENHRY, SYGVKD. The length of the CDR3 is 15 residues. The CDR3 here is CAISESVGVYYGYTF. The CDR3 nucleotides are TGTGCCATCAGTGAGTCAGTGGGGGTCTACTATGGCTACACCTTC.

The V gene is TRBV7-9, the J gene TRBJ2-5; D is ambiguous. V lost 5 bases, J lost 0 bases, and 10 bases lay in between. The CDR3 totals 14 residues. Germline V lookup: CDR1 SEHNR, CDR2 FQNEAQ (reference sequence). CDR3 sequence (DNA): TGTGCCAGCAGCCCTACCGGACACCAAGAGACCCAGTACTTC. Amino acids: CASSPTGHQETQYF.

The rearrangement uses TRBV5-1 and TRBJ2-5; D not certain. Germline CDR1 and CDR2: SGHRS and YFSETQ. This CDR3 region has 12 residues. V gave up 0 bases and J gave up 4 bases, with 4 bases separating them. CDR3 sequence (DNA): TGCGCCAGCAGCTTGGGATCAGAGACCCAGTACTTC. Its protein product is CASSLGSETQYF.

This clonotype has just a few counts. The CDR3 region has the DNA TGTGCCAGCAGTTACAGGGCCGGGGAGCTGTTTTTT. It is translated as CASSYRAGELFF. This rearrangement joins TRBV25-1 to TRBJ2-2; TRBD1 might be the D (6 bases). The ends were cut back, 5 bases at V and 6 bases at J, with 7 bases in the middle. Germline CDR1 reads MGHDK; CDR2 reads SYGVNS. The CDR3 is 12 residues long.

The genes are TRBV2 and TRBJ2-5; 11 bases are a match to TRBD2. This CDR3 spans 18 amino acids. V lost 6 bases, J lost 2 bases, and 14 bases stayed unmatched. CDR1 is SNHLY and CDR2 is FYNNEI in the germline V gene. CDR3 nucleotide sequence: TGTGCCAGCAGCGGACTGTCTAGCGGGGGGCCCTTACAAGAGACCCAGTACTTC. Translating it yields CASSGLSSGGPLQETQYF.

V usage is TRBV7-9 and J usage is TRBJ2-5, with TRBD1 matching 10 bases. Germline CDR1 reads SEHNR; CDR2 reads FQNEAQ (reference sequence). CDR3 size: 15 residues. Unmatched junction bases numbered 2, after V lost 4 bases and J lost 0 bases. The CDR3 nucleotides read TGTGCCAGCAGCTCGACAGGGGGCCACCAAGAGACCCAGTACTTC. Protein sequence: CASSSTGGHQETQYF.

This clonotype was seen ten or more times. The V and J genes are TRBV9 and TRBJ2-3; 7 bases fit TRBD2. The CDR3 totals 15 residues. CDR1 is SGDLS and CDR2 is YYNGEE in the germline V gene. V gave up 4 bases and J gave up 3 bases; unmatched junction bases: 8. This CDR3 reads CASSPYAGETDTQYF. CDR3 bases: TGTGCCAGCAGCCCCTACGCGGGAGAAACAGATACGCAGTATTTT.

The chain combines TRBV12-3 or TRBV12-4 with TRBJ2-1; TRBD1 agrees at 7 bases. With V trimmed by 9 bases and J by 2 bases, 10 bases remained unmatched. This CDR3 has 15 amino acids. The CDR3 region is CASQDAGTAYNEQFF. The CDR3 DNA follows: TGTGCCAGTCAAGATGCCGGGACAGCCTACAATGAGCAGTTCTTC.

This clonotype was detected only a few times. The V call is TRBV6-5, the J call TRBJ1-2; no firm D call. Germline V gives CDR1 MNHEY, CDR2 SVGAGI. Trimming cost V 5 bases and J 1 base, with 5 bases left between them. CDR3 length: 12 residues. This chain's CDR3 is CASSRNNYGYTF. CDR3 DNA: TGTGCCAGCAGTCGCAATAACTATGGCTACACCTTC.

The gene calls are TRBV27 and TRBJ1-1, with a possible D match to TRBD1 (5 bases). The ends were cut back, 0 bases at V and 2 bases at J, with 13 bases in the middle. CDR1 and CDR2 from the germline V gene are MNHEY and SMNVEV (reference sequence). This CDR3 has 16 amino acids. CDR3 sequence (DNA): TGTGCCAGCAGTTTATCTACGGGACGCTTAAACACTGAAGCTTTCTTT. This sequence encodes CASSLSTGRLNTEAFF.

This clonotype was detected only a few times. The chain employs TRBV5-1 and TRBJ2-1; 13 nucleotides line up with TRBD2. This CDR3 is built from 17 residues. The junction had 10 bases not matched to a gene; V was cut back by 5 bases and J by 5 bases. The germline V gene has CDR1 SGHRS and CDR2 YFSETQ. The CDR3 nucleotides are TGCGCCAGCAGTCCCTCGACCGGGACTAGCGGGAACAATGAGCAGTTCTTC. It translates to CASSPSTGTSGNNEQFF.

This chain links TRBV13 with TRBJ2-1; D is possibly TRBD2 (5 bases). V was trimmed by 2 bases and J by 5 bases, leaving 10 bases between them. CDR1 PRHDT and CDR2 FYEKMQ come from the germline V gene (reference sequence). The CDR3 loop spans 14 amino acids. The CDR3: CASSLRHGDNEQFF. DNA of the CDR3: TGTGCCAGCAGCTTACGGCACGGGGACAATGAGCAGTTCTTC.

The sample holds many counts of this clonotype. The chain combines TRBV28 with TRBJ2-2, with TRBD2 as a possible D gene (6 bases). Germline V gives CDR1 MDHEN, CDR2 SYDVKM. The CDR3 is made up of 15 amino acids. V was clipped by 4 bases and J by 8 bases, with 17 bases between them. This CDR3 is CASSSLERGGGELFF. Written as DNA, the CDR3 is TGTGCCAGCAGTTCACTGGAGAGGGGAGGTGGGGAGCTGTTTTTT.

This clonotype was observed a handful of times. J is TRBJ2-5 and V is TRBV25-1; D gene unclear. This CDR3 is built from 16 residues. CDR1 MGHDK and CDR2 SYGVNS come from the germline V gene. Trimming took off 1 base at V and 0 bases at J, with 12 bases between the two ends. The CDR3 DNA follows: TGTGCCAGCAGTGAATTATCGGAGTGGGACCAAGAGACCCAGTACTTC. Its protein product is CASSELSEWDQETQYF.

The V and J genes are TRBV7-9 and TRBJ2-1, with 7 positions matching TRBD2. This CDR3 has 16 amino acids. The germline V gene encodes CDR1 SEHNR and CDR2 FQNEAQ (reference sequence). V shed 2 bases and J 4 bases; nucleotides not matched to a gene: 8. DNA for the CDR3: TGTGCCAGCAGCTTAATTGGCGGGGGAAATTACAATGAGCAGTTCTTC. It encodes CASSLIGGGNYNEQFF.

In its sample, this clonotype was seen many times. V gene TRBV12-3 or TRBV12-4 combines with J gene TRBJ2-3, with D unresolved. The V and J ends lost 4 bases and 0 bases respectively, with 8 bases between them. The CDR3 sequence is 14 residues long. This chain's CDR3 is CASSSQPSTDTQYF. The CDR3, as DNA: TGTGCCAGCAGTTCGCAGCCTAGCACAGATACGCAGTATTTT.

This clonotype was recorded a few times. The V gene is TRBV20-1, the J gene TRBJ2-7, with D tentatively TRBD2 (6 bases). CDR3 size: 13 residues. Looked up from germline, CDR1 is DFQATT and CDR2 is SNEGSKA (reference sequence). Trimming pared 0 bases from V and 5 bases from J, leaving 11 bases between. The CDR3 DNA reads TGCAGTGCTAGAGAGCGGGATATACACGAGCAGTACTTC. Translating gives CSARERDIHEQYF.

The V and J genes are TRBV7-3 and TRBJ2-5; TRBD2 matches at 8 bases. V was pared by 5 bases and J by 1 base, with 3 bases of the junction left unmatched. Germline V gene data show CDR1 as SGHTA and CDR2 as FQGTGA. The CDR3 loop spans 14 amino acids. In nucleotides, the CDR3 is TGTGCCAGCAGCCCCAGCGGGGGCCAAGAGACCCAGTACTTC. Translated: CASSPSGGQETQYF.

This clonotype was seen more than once but under ten times. The V and J genes are TRBV9 and TRBJ2-7; 8 bases map to TRBD1. V lost 3 bases and J lost 6; bases outside the gene matches: 8. This CDR3 region has 14 residues. Germline lookup yields CDR1 SGDLS and CDR2 YYNGEE. The CDR3 sequence is CASSAGQGMSEQYF. The CDR3 DNA reads TGTGCCAGCAGCGCAGGACAGGGAATGAGCGAGCAGTACTTC.